The 16 T cell receptor beta chains listed next were all sequenced from one sample in a study of spatial heterogeneity in lung cancer. TCRdb reprocessed the 5' RACE reads with MiXCR, giving one entry per CDR3 protein. The sample lists about 21,000 distinct CDR3 sequences, about 5.6% seen once, with less than 35% in the top ten. Time point denoted: sample taken at primary tumor resection. The sample here was PBMCs, taken at surgery. Receptors were obtained from a male donor with early-stage non-small cell lung cancer.

This clonotype was detected ten times or more. The chain links TRBV7-9 to TRBJ2-1, with 10 bases aligning to TRBD2. The J segment lost 7 bases and the V segment lost 3 bases, leaving 9 bases of the junction unmatched. The CDR3 contains 16 residues. The V gene's germline CDR1 is SEHNR and CDR2 FQNEAQ (reference sequence). CDR3 coding DNA: TGTGCCAGCAGCTTGACGGCTAGCGGGAGTGGGAATGAGCAGTTCTTC. Protein product: CASSLTASGSGNEQFF.

This clonotype was found many times. V and J are TRBV29-1 and TRBJ1-1; unclear D gene. V was clipped by 3 bases and J by 2 bases, with 7 bases between them. The germline gives CDR1 SQVTM, CDR2 ANQGSEA. There are 12 residues in the CDR3. DNA of the CDR3: TGCAGCGTTGACGCAGCTAACACTGAAGCTTTCTTT. Protein: CSVDAANTEAFF.

There are a few counts of this clonotype. This chain links TRBV7-2 with TRBJ2-5; 9 bases fit TRBD2. Trimming took 0 bases from V and 2 from J; bases not matched to a gene: 7. The CDR3 covers 17 residues. Germline V CDR1 and CDR2: SGHTA, FQGNSA. DNA of the CDR3: TGTGCCAGCAGCTTAGCTCGCGGGGGGGCTCAACAAGAGACCCAGTACTTC. Translation gives CASSLARGGAQQETQYF.

This clonotype is medium-sized by share. The J gene is TRBJ1-2, the V gene TRBV13; no reliable D call. The CDR3 spans 16 residues. Germline V lookup: CDR1 PRHDT, CDR2 FYEKMQ (reference sequence). V lost 5 bases and J lost 5, with 21 bases in between. CDR3 in amino acids: CASSLLQAGGVYGYTF. In DNA form, the CDR3 reads TGTGCCAGCAGCCTACTTCAGGCAGGAGGCGTGTATGGCTACACCTTC.

This clonotype was seen at least ten times. J is TRBJ2-7 and V is TRBV7-9; possibly TRBD1 for D (6 bases). V lost 3 bases, J lost 2 bases, and 8 bases lay in between. The CDR3 sequence is 13 residues long. CDR1 and CDR2 from the germline V gene are SEHNR and FQNEAQ (reference sequence). The CDR3 DNA is TGTGCCAGCAGCTTGGCAGGGGCCTACGAGCAGTACTTC. Translated, it gives CASSLAGAYEQYF.

At least ten counts were recorded for this clonotype. The CDR3 DNA reads TGTGCCAGCAGCTTCTCGGACAGGGATAATGGCTACACCTTC. Translated, it gives CASSFSDRDNGYTF. The chain links TRBV5-4 to TRBJ1-2; 8 bases agree with TRBD1. The CDR3 has 14 amino acids. The J segment lost 6 bases and the V segment lost 2 bases, leaving 6 bases of the junction unmatched. Germline CDR1 is SGHNT and CDR2 is YYREEE (reference sequence). Filled out from reference TRBV5-4 and TRBJ1-2, the complete variable domain reads ETGVTQSPTHLIKTRGQQVTLRCSSQSGHNTVSWYQQALGQGPQFIFQYYREEENGRGNFPPRFSGLQFPNYSSELNVNALELDDSALYLCASSFSDRDNGYTFGSGTRLTVV.

This clonotype was counted many times. The gene calls are TRBV6-2 or TRBV6-3 and TRBJ1-2; D gene uncertain. CDR3 length: 12 amino acids. The germline V gene encodes CDR1 MNHEY and CDR2 SVGEGT. The V and J ends lost 8 bases and 4 bases respectively, with 11 bases between them. Here the CDR3 DNA reads TGTGCCAGCTCCCGGGTCTCCTATGGCTACACCTTC. Protein product: CASSRVSYGYTF.

This clonotype has ten or more counts. This chain uses TRBV6-2 or TRBV6-3 with TRBJ2-1, with 7 bases aligning to TRBD2. After removal of 4 bases from V and 0 bases from J, the junction contained 3 bases not matched to a gene. The CDR3 runs to 15 residues. Germline V gives CDR1 MNHEY, CDR2 SVGEGT. CDR3 bases: TGTGCCAGCAGTTTCAGCGGGAACTCCTACAATGAGCAGTTCTTC. This encodes CASSFSGNSYNEQFF.

The sample holds many counts of this clonotype. The chain is built from TRBV20-1 and TRBJ2-1; the D gene is possibly TRBD1 (8 bases). V gave up 6 bases and J gave up 1 base, with 13 bases separating them. The CDR3 extends over 14 amino acids. Germline assignment: CDR1 DFQATT and CDR2 SNEGSKA (reference sequence). CDR3 region: CSAPQGGSYNEQFF. The CDR3 DNA reads TGCAGTGCACCACAGGGGGGGTCCTACAATGAGCAGTTCTTC.

This clonotype was detected many times. The rearrangement links TRBV7-9 to TRBJ2-3; TRBD1 might be the D (5 bases). The germline CDR1 and CDR2 sequences are SEHNR and FQNEAQ (reference sequence). V lost 8 bases and J lost 4, with 13 bases in between. This CDR3 region has 13 residues. DNA of the CDR3: TGTGCCAGCCAGGGTCTGTTTGCAGATACGCAGTATTTT. Its protein product is CASQGLFADTQYF.

As to this clonotype: A single base separates this from a much larger clone, so it may be a read error. The chain carries TRBV7-9 and TRBJ2-2; D is possibly TRBD2 (5 bases). This CDR3 has 14 amino acids. With 6 bases removed from V and 4 bases from J, the gap between germline ends came to 12 bases. Germline CDR1 is SEHNR and CDR2 is FQNEAQ (reference sequence). CDR3 DNA: TGTGCCAGCAGGCCGAGCGGAAGCACCGGGGAGCTGTTTTTT. Protein sequence: CASRPSGSTGELFF.

This clonotype was recorded a few times. The chain has TRBV12-3 or TRBV12-4 and TRBJ1-1; a possible D gene is TRBD1 (5 bases). The CDR3 loop spans 14 amino acids. V shed 5 bases and J shed 2 bases, with 12 bases lying between them. The CDR3 sequence is CASSPQQENTEAFF. CDR3 nucleotide sequence: TGTGCCAGCAGTCCCCAACAGGAAAACACTGAAGCTTTCTTT.

This chain joins TRBV7-2 and TRBJ2-7; 7 bases map to TRBD2. The CDR3 sequence is 15 residues long. Trimming removed 3 bases from V and 0 bases from J; junction bases left unmatched: 5. CDR1 and CDR2 (germline): SGHTA, FQGNSA. In nucleotides, the CDR3 is TGTGCCAGCAGCTTTAGGCGGGGGACCTCCTACGAGCAGTACTTC. Its translation is CASSFRRGTSYEQYF.

The table lists this clonotype with many counts. V gene TRBV7-3 combines with J gene TRBJ2-2; a weak D match, TRBD1 (5 bases). Trimming pared 4 bases from V and 7 bases from J, leaving 7 bases between. From germline, CDR1 is SGHTA and CDR2 FQGTGA. The CDR3 consists of 12 residues. CDR3 sequence: CASSSQGGELFF. The CDR3 region has the DNA TGTGCCAGCAGCTCTCAGGGCGGGGAGCTGTTTTTT.

The rearrangement uses TRBV6-5 and TRBJ2-7, with TRBD2 as a possible D gene (6 bases). The V end lost 2 bases, the J end lost 4 bases, and 12 bases lay between the germline ends. Germline CDR1 MNHEY, CDR2 SVGAGI. The CDR3 is made up of 14 amino acids. As DNA, the CDR3 is TGTGCCAGCAGTTACATCGGGAGTAAGTACGAGCAGTACTTC. It translates to CASSYIGSKYEQYF.

The chain uses TRBV5-1 and TRBJ1-1; 9 nucleotides align to TRBD1. Germline CDR1 is SGHRS and CDR2 is YFSETQ. The CDR3 extends over 14 amino acids. Trimming cost V 3 bases and J 7 bases; bases outside gene matches: 7. The DNA for the CDR3 is TGCGCCAGCAGCTGGGGACAGGGCAGCGGTGAAGCTTTCTTT. As protein: CASSWGQGSGEAFF.